The entry below gives a single TCR beta chain sequence along with its context. Its antigen is unidentified. This entry belongs to a study of T cell responses to AZD1222 COVID-19 vaccine. Overall study context: Pooling was applied to second doses at about 4 or about 12 weeks.

Whole-study results and caveats: Just a handful of AZD1222 recipients were seropositive at baseline. It should be noted that donors were predominantly white British and more often female, and clonal diversity was possibly underestimated. Sampling captured repertoires only after the peak T cell response.

TCRdb's copy holds only in-frame clones and misses some; the assay was immunoSEQ multiplex PCR. The repertoire holds more than 120,000 clones, just over 90% seen once, with 5.1% in the top ten. The source of this sequence is an adult in good health. Sample: peripheral blood, taken on day 0 of AZD1222 vaccination.

The CDR3: CASSLWTNYNEQFF. The CDR3 DNA sequence: TGCGCCAGCAGCCTATGGACCAACTACAATGAGCAGTTCTTC. This chain links TRBV4-1 with TRBJ2-1; D call uncertain. Germline assignment: CDR1 MGHRA and CDR2 YSYEKL. V was trimmed by 4 bases and J by 3 bases, leaving 10 bases between them. CDR3 size: 14 residues.